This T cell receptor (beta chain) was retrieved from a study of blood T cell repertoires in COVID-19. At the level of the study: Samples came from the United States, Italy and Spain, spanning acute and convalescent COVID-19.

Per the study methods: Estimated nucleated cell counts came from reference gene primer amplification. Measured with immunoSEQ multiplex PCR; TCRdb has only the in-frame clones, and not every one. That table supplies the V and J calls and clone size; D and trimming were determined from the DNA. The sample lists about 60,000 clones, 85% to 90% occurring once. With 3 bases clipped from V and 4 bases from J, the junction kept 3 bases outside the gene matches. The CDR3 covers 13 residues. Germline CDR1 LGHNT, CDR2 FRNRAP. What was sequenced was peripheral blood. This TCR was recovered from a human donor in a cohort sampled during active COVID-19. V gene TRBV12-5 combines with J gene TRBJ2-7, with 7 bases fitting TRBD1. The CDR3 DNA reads TGTGCTAGTGGTTTCGGGACAGAATACGAGCAGTACTTC. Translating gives CASGFGTEYEQYF.